One and the same sample provided the 24 T cell receptor beta chains below, sequenced in a study of identical twins. TCRdb analysed the 5' RACE reads with MiXCR anew, one entry per CDR3 protein. Here the sample spans hundreds of thousands of distinct CDR3 sequences, about 8% being singletons. Another study also made use of these data, one on yellow fever vaccine responses in identical twins.

The sequencing sample was made of memory (CD45RO+) T cells sorted from blood. These receptors came from a woman younger than 30 in good health.

The table lists this clonotype with a few counts. This chain links TRBV11-3 with TRBJ2-3; no reliable D call. Per germline, CDR1 SGHNT and CDR2 YENEEA. V was clipped by 0 bases and J by 4 bases, with 14 bases between them. The CDR3 has 16 amino acids. CDR3 nucleotides: TGTGCCAGCAGCTTAGATGGTGCGGTTCGCTCAGATACGCAGTATTTT. Protein sequence: CASSLDGAVRSDTQYF. The variable domain in full, completed from reference TRBV11-3 and TRBJ2-3, reads EAGVVQSPRYKIIEKKQPVAFWCNPISGHNTLYWYLQNLGQGPELLIRYENEEAVDDSQLPKDRFSAERLKGVDSTLKIQPAELGDSAVYLCASSLDGAVRSDTQYFGPGTRLTVL.

This clonotype was observed at least ten times. This rearrangement joins TRBV7-8 to TRBJ2-2; no clear D. This CDR3 is 12 amino acids long. Trimming cost V 6 bases and J 5 bases, with 7 bases left between them. The germline V gene has CDR1 SGHVS and CDR2 FQNEAQ. The chain's CDR3 is CASSPRTGELFF. In DNA form, the CDR3 reads TGTGCCAGCAGTCCGCGTACCGGGGAGCTGTTTTTT.

This clonotype showed up many times. V usage is TRBV12-3 or TRBV12-4 and J usage is TRBJ1-5; D uncertain. The germline V and J ends were trimmed by 6 bases and 5 bases, with 5 bases remaining between them. This CDR3 comprises 11 residues. The CDR3 reads CASREHQPQHF. In DNA form, the CDR3 reads TGTGCCAGCAGAGAACATCAGCCCCAGCATTTT.

The genes are TRBV2 and TRBJ2-3, with TRBD2 identical over 8 bases. CDR3 size: 15 residues. Germline trimming cut 5 bases from V and 0 bases from J; bases unmatched to any gene: 4. Germline V CDR1 and CDR2: SNHLY, FYNNEI. CDR3 nucleotides: TGTGCCAGCAGTAAACTAGCGGCCAGCACAGATACGCAGTATTTT. Translation: CASSKLAASTDTQYF.

This clonotype was seen at least ten times. The V call is TRBV12-3 or TRBV12-4, the J call TRBJ2-3; D ambiguous. The germline V and J ends were trimmed by 2 bases and 5 bases, with 8 bases remaining between them. This CDR3 spans 13 amino acids. The CDR3 reads CASSLSPKDTQYF. For the CDR3, the DNA is TGTGCCAGCAGTTTATCGCCGAAAGATACGCAGTATTTT.

The rearrangement links TRBV6-1 to TRBJ2-1, with TRBD2 matching 11 bases. The germline V gene has CDR1 MNHNS and CDR2 SASEGT. The CDR3 sequence is 16 residues long. The junction had 6 bases not matched to a gene; V was cut back by 2 bases and J by 6 bases. CDR3 sequence reads: CASSEKVAGGPNEQFF. DNA for the CDR3: TGTGCCAGCAGTGAAAAGGTAGCGGGGGGGCCCAATGAGCAGTTCTTC.

This clonotype was counted only a few times. CDR3 protein: CASSYGAGDTDTQYF. The CDR3 DNA reads as TGTGCCAGCAGTTACGGTGCAGGGGACACAGATACGCAGTATTTT. V gene TRBV6-2 or TRBV6-3 combines with J gene TRBJ2-3; tentative D call: TRBD1 (6 bases). Germline-derived CDR1 and CDR2 are MNHEY and SVGEGT. This CDR3 is 15 amino acids long. The ends were cut back, 2 bases at V and 2 bases at J, with 11 bases in the middle.

This clonotype has at least ten counts. The rearrangement links TRBV18 to TRBJ2-1; 8 bases are a match to TRBD2. The CDR3 extends over 15 amino acids. Germline V CDR1 and CDR2: KGHSH, LQKENI. V was pared by 0 bases and J by 4 bases, with 2 bases of the junction left unmatched. The chain's CDR3 is CASSPPLAGYNEQFF. The CDR3 bases are TGTGCCAGCTCACCACCTTTAGCGGGGTACAATGAGCAGTTCTTC.

This clonotype was observed many times. The V gene is TRBV5-1, the J gene TRBJ2-7, with 10 bases aligning to TRBD2. With 4 bases clipped from V and 3 bases from J, the junction kept 7 bases outside the gene matches. The germline gives CDR1 SGHRS, CDR2 YFSETQ. The CDR3 spans 15 residues. This chain's CDR3 is CASSVTGTSVYEQYF. The DNA of the CDR3 is TGCGCCAGCAGCGTGACCGGGACTAGCGTCTACGAGCAGTACTTC.

The chain employs TRBV12-5 and TRBJ2-1; 9 nucleotides match TRBD1. The V gene end was trimmed by 10 bases and the J gene end by 5 bases; junction bases not matched to a gene: 6. The CDR3 is 13 residues long. The germline V gene encodes CDR1 LGHNT and CDR2 FRNRAP. CDR3 DNA sequence: TGTGCTACCAGGACAGGGGCCAACAATGAGCAGTTCTTC. Protein sequence: CATRTGANNEQFF. Combining the CDR3 with reference TRBV12-5 and TRBJ2-1 gives the whole variable domain DARVTQTPRHKVTEMGQEVTMRCQPILGHNTVFWYRQTMMQGLELLAYFRNRAPLDDSGMPKDRFSAEMPDATLATLKIQPSEPRDSAVYFCATRTGANNEQFFGPGTRLTVL.

The V gene is TRBV6-5, the J gene TRBJ2-5, with a tentative D call TRBD2 (7 bases). CDR3 length equals 16 residues. The germline V and J ends were trimmed by 1 base and 5 bases, with 17 bases remaining between them. CDR1 is MNHEY and CDR2 is SVGAGI in the germline V gene. CDR3 DNA sequence: TGTGCCAGCAGTTACTTAGGGGGGGCCCCTTGGGAGACCCAGTACTTC. Amino acid sequence: CASSYLGGAPWETQYF.

This clonotype occurred a few times. The chain uses TRBV6-5 and TRBJ2-5; D gene uncertain. The CDR3 runs 12 residues. CDR1 and CDR2 (germline): MNHEY, SVGAGI. The V and J ends lost 6 bases and 4 bases respectively, with 9 bases between them. This CDR3 reads CASRGFGETQYF. CDR3 DNA sequence: TGTGCCAGCAGGGGGTTTGGAGAGACCCAGTACTTC.

This clonotype was seen repeatedly, ten times or more. The chain couples TRBV10-3 to TRBJ2-7; D is unclear. Germline values: CDR1 ENHRY, CDR2 SYGVKD. With 4 bases removed from V and 6 bases from J, the gap between germline ends came to 13 bases. There are 13 residues in the CDR3. DNA of the CDR3: TGTGCCATCAGTGGAAAACGCGGTGTCGAGCAGTACTTC. It translates to CAISGKRGVEQYF.

This clonotype turned up a few times. This chain joins TRBV5-6 and TRBJ1-4, with no clear D. Germline CDR1 reads SGHDT; CDR2 reads YYEEEE. V lost 4 bases and J 3 bases, leaving 10 bases between the germline ends. This CDR3 has 14 amino acids. The CDR3 DNA follows: TGTGCCAGCAGCGGCCCTGGGGCTAATGAAAAACTGTTTTTT. The encoded protein is CASSGPGANEKLFF.

The V gene is TRBV23-1, the J gene TRBJ2-1; a weak D match, TRBD1 (5 bases). Being an ORF, TRBV23-1 has a function that is uncertain. This CDR3 is 17 amino acids long. The ends were cut back, 3 bases at V and 0 bases at J, with 15 bases in the middle. The CDR3 DNA reads TGCGCCAGCAGTCACCCCTGGTGGACAAGCTCCTACAATGAGCAGTTCTTC. This codes for CASSHPWWTSSYNEQFF.

V is TRBV9 and J is TRBJ2-2; tentative D call: TRBD2 (6 bases). Trimming removed 3 bases at V and 7 bases at J, with 10 bases between. The CDR3 loop spans 13 amino acids. CDR1 is SGDLS, CDR2 YYNGEE, per germline. CDR3 bases: TGTGCCAGCAGCGCGGGGGACGACGGGGAGCTGTTTTTT. This codes for CASSAGDDGELFF. The full variable domain, its missing parts supplied by reference TRBV9 and TRBJ2-2, is DSGVTQTPKHLITATGQRVTLRCSPRSGDLSVYWYQQSLDQGLQFLIQYYNGEERAKGNILERFSAQQFPDLHSELNLSSLELGDSALYFCASSAGDDGELFFGEGSRLTVL.

The V and J genes are TRBV7-8 and TRBJ2-3; D may be TRBD2 (6 bases). The CDR3 runs to 14 residues. Germline V lookup: CDR1 SGHVS, CDR2 FQNEAQ. Trimming cost V 6 bases and J 2 bases, with 12 bases left between them. The CDR3 DNA follows: TGTGCCAGCAGGGAGGGACTTCACACAGATACGCAGTATTTT. Translated, it gives CASREGLHTDTQYF.

In its sample, this clonotype was seen many times. J is TRBJ1-3 and V is TRBV27; TRBD1 matches 9 bases. CDR1 is MNHEY and CDR2 is SMNVEV in the germline V gene (reference sequence). This CDR3 has 15 amino acids. Trimming at V came to 5 bases and at J to 4 bases, leaving 6 bases not matched to a gene. This CDR3 is CASSKGQGLGNTIYF. The CDR3 nucleotides are TGTGCCAGCAGTAAGGGACAGGGTTTGGGAAACACCATATATTTT.

This rearrangement joins TRBV20-1 to TRBJ2-3, with D perhaps matching TRBD1 (5 bases). The CDR3 sequence is 13 residues long. Germline CDR1 reads DFQATT; CDR2 reads SNEGSKA (reference sequence). Trimming stripped 3 bases from V and 3 bases from J, with 10 bases between. CDR3 residues: CSARVRATDTQYF. In DNA, the CDR3 is TGCAGTGCTAGGGTCAGGGCAACAGATACGCAGTATTTT.

This clonotype was counted at least ten times. The chain joins TRBV28 to TRBJ2-3; perhaps TRBD1 as D (6 bases). Looked up from germline, CDR1 is MDHEN and CDR2 is SYDVKM. The CDR3 totals 14 residues. V dropped 4 bases and J dropped 1 base, with 9 bases sitting between them. This chain's CDR3 is CASSSRQGTDTQYF. The CDR3, as DNA: TGTGCCAGCAGTTCACGACAGGGCACAGATACGCAGTATTTT.

This clonotype was seen only a few times. This chain connects TRBV5-4 to TRBJ1-1; D is possibly TRBD1 (5 bases). The CDR3 has 14 amino acids. The germline gives CDR1 SGHNT, CDR2 YYREEE (reference sequence). The V gene lost 2 bases and the J gene lost 6 bases, with 14 bases spanning the gap. CDR3 bases: TGTGCCAGCAGCTTAGGGGAACGGAGCCCTGAAGCTTTCTTT. Encoded protein: CASSLGERSPEAFF.

The rearrangement links TRBV5-6 to TRBJ1-1; D is uncertain. V lost 2 bases and J lost 5, with 13 bases in between. The germline CDR1 and CDR2 sequences are SGHDT and YYEEEE. The CDR3 is made up of 14 amino acids. The CDR3 spells CASSFSPESTEAFF. CDR3 DNA: TGTGCCAGCAGCTTTTCTCCAGAAAGTACTGAAGCTTTCTTT.

This clonotype was counted at least ten times. The rearrangement uses TRBV20-1 and TRBJ2-3; tentatively, D is TRBD2 (7 bases). CDR3 size: 14 residues. Germline assignment: CDR1 DFQATT and CDR2 SNEGSKA (reference sequence). V lost 0 bases and J 5 bases, leaving 12 bases between the germline ends. The CDR3 reads CSAREGGPGDTQYF. CDR3 sequence (DNA): TGCAGTGCTAGAGAGGGGGGGCCAGGAGATACGCAGTATTTT.

This clonotype was observed a handful of times. V usage is TRBV5-5 and J usage is TRBJ2-5, with 8 bases identical to TRBD2. V dropped 4 bases and J dropped 3; count of bases not matched to a gene: 8. The CDR3 consists of 15 residues. Germline V gives CDR1 SGHKS, CDR2 YYEKEE (reference sequence). The CDR3 reads CASSQTLAGKETQYF. As DNA, the CDR3 is TGTGCCAGCAGCCAAACATTAGCGGGAAAAGAGACCCAGTACTTC.